This TCR beta chain comes out of a study of CD8 T cells in Susac syndrome. Study background: Patients with Susac syndrome were therapy-naive, taking corticosteroids, with some also receiving intravenous immunoglobulin, or taking intravenous immunoglobulin alone at the time their blood was drawn.

The CDR3 is 16 amino acids. The germline gives CDR1 MGHRA, CDR2 YSYEKL. Trimming took 0 bases from V and 6 from J, leaving 17 bases between them. CD8+ and CD4+ T cells circulating in blood were sequenced for TCR beta. RNA totalling roughly 0.5 to 1 ug underwent reverse transcription with random hexamers. TCRdb analysed the immunoSEQ multiplex PCR reads with MiXCR anew, one entry per CDR3 protein. The sample includes roughly 130,000 distinct CDR3 sequences, 85% to 95% of them seen just once. This chain uses TRBV4-1 with TRBJ1-1; tentative D call: TRBD1 (6 bases). The material sequenced was CD8+ T cells from PBMCs. This TCR was recovered from a human donor with Susac syndrome. The CDR3 sequence: CASSQDGMGGLAEAFF. CDR3 DNA sequence: TGCGCCAGCAGCCAAGACGGGATGGGGGGCTTGGCTGAAGCTTTCTTT.